Each of the 5 T cell receptor beta chains below was sequenced from the same sample in a study of human T cells and chemical hapten exposure. Time point specified: patch test 2, 6 weeks after DPC sensitization. Noted treatment: therapeutic diphenylcyclopropenone sensitization with weekly scalp DPC. TCRdb reprocessed the RACE reads with MiXCR, giving one entry per CDR3 protein. The profile shows 110,000 to 150,000 distinct CDR3 sequences, 12% of them singletons. The sample consisted of whole blood, taken in connection with sensitization to the hapten diphenylcyclopropenone (DPC). The receptors stem from a woman in her forties or fifties with alopecia areata. Some clones in this sample may be carry-over from other donors' samples.

The sample holds a few counts of this clonotype. V is TRBV14 and J is TRBJ1-2; D not certain. CDR3 length equals 15 residues. With 1 base removed from V and 8 bases from J, the gap between germline ends came to 17 bases. The germline gives CDR1 SGHDN, CDR2 FVKESK. The CDR3, as DNA: TGTGCCAGCAGCCAAGTGGCGGCCCCCGGGATAGGCTACACCTTC. Its translation is CASSQVAAPGIGYTF.

V is TRBV7-9 and J is TRBJ1-5, with TRBD1 matching 9 bases. Trimming removed 5 bases from V and 7 bases from J; junction bases left unmatched: 3. Germline V gene lookup returns CDR1 SEHNR and CDR2 FQNEAQ (reference sequence). This CDR3 contains 13 residues. The CDR3 reads CASSRQGGQPQHF. CDR3 coding DNA: TGTGCCAGCAGCCGACAGGGGGGGCAGCCCCAGCATTTT.

This clonotype was detected ten times or more. This sequence joins TRBV4-2 and TRBJ2-5; the D is unclear. CDR3 length equals 12 residues. Germline V CDR1 and CDR2: LGHNA, YNFKEQ. Trimming left V 4 bases short and J 5 bases short, with 8 bases between. This chain's CDR3 is CASSPIGETQYF. The CDR3 DNA is TGTGCCAGCAGCCCTATAGGGGAGACCCAGTACTTC.

This clonotype was observed a few times. The chain carries TRBV7-9 and TRBJ2-7; D unresolved. V lost 7 bases and J lost 7, with 11 bases in between. Germline V gene sequence: CDR1 SEHNR, CDR2 FQNEAQ (reference sequence). The CDR3 has 11 amino acids. CDR3 region: CASTLAGEQYF. In nucleotides, the CDR3 is TGTGCCAGCACCCTGGCCGGTGAGCAGTACTTC.

This clonotype was counted a few times. J is TRBJ1-5 and V is TRBV18, with a weak D call TRBD1 (5 bases). The length of the CDR3 is 13 residues. Trimming took off 3 bases at V and 9 bases at J, with 12 bases between the two ends. In germline, CDR1 is KGHSH, CDR2 LQKENI. The CDR3 here is CASSPQGERPQHF. The CDR3 nucleotides are TGTGCCAGCTCACCCCAGGGCGAGAGGCCCCAGCATTTT.